Below, one T cell receptor (beta chain) is given with its context. The antigen is undetermined. Germline V gives CDR1 WNHNN, CDR2 SYGVQD (reference sequence). This CDR3 comprises 14 residues. Trimming took 6 bases from V and 5 from J, leaving 14 bases between them. The data derive from a study of identifying expanded T cells in peripheral blood. Collection occurred without any documented infections or immune events in donors. The data were produced by immunoSEQ multiplex PCR, yet TCRdb's version contains in-frame clones alone and is incomplete. The table has approximately 85,000 clones, 88% seen once. General observations from the study: Clone count variance between approximately two-week samples rose with total template count.

The TCR sequence derives from a person between 18 and 75 years old in good health. The J gene is TRBJ1-5, the V gene TRBV10-1, with D perhaps TRBD1 (5 bases). Sequencing was carried out using blood. CDR3 sequence reads: CASRGGKIDQPQHF. The CDR3 nucleotides are TGCGCCAGCAGGGGGGGTAAGATTGATCAGCCCCAGCATTTT.